The T cell receptor beta chain under discussion was sequenced for a study of blood T cell repertoires in COVID-19 (dated by TCRdb to between 2020 and 2021). About the full investigation: Collaborator samples came from the United States, Italy and Spain and covered acute and convalescent phases of COVID-19. Where available, HLA class I and class II types were obtained from metadata supplied by the sample provider rather than from assay-based typing. Deeply sampled blood TCRbeta repertoires from subjects exposed to, actively infected with, or recovered from COVID-19 were included in the dataset. The sample metadata nearly always contained a de-identified subject ID, COVID-19 status, age in years and sex. The repertoires were released in a freely available public database intended as a resource for research on the immune response to SARS-CoV-2. Samples were obtained from the ongoing ImmuneRACE study (first 160 participants) and from over 1,000 subjects provided by 6 global collaborators. The prospective study material was composed of cDNA or gDNA derived from T cells, B-cell-depleted T cells, or PBMCs. The paper's findings and limits, for the study overall: The quantity of clinical and demographic metadata differed by source and by participant and was supplied without curation.

In regard to this clone: The antigen this receptor binds is unknown. No much larger clone exists at a distance of one base, and base qualities are not known.

The immunoSEQ Assay, a bias-controlled multiplex PCR, was used to amplify TCRbeta CDR3 regions from genomic DNA. The study's own analysis went as follows. The number of nucleated cells in each sample was estimated from the amplification of reference gene primers within the assay. Sequence reads were collapsed and filtered to measure the absolute abundance of every unique TCRbeta CDR3 rearrangement. For each sample, productive Simpson clonality was calculated as the square root of Simpson's diversity index over productive rearrangements. Here the immuneACCESS table is served through TCRdb, limited to in-frame sequences with V and J called. Missing clones are a known gap in these copies; in checked studies unresolved V genes cover under half, and the rest lacks a known reason. V and J calls and clone size are copied from that table; D and trimming were computed from the DNA. This sample has 200,000 or so clones in its table, and less than 90% of those were observed once. Approximately 1.6% of the sample goes to the ten largest clones.

Whole blood was collected in K2EDTA tubes by collaborating institutions according to the institutions' own protocols. For TCRbeta analysis, collaborator samples were shipped as frozen whole blood, as isolated PBMCs, or as DNA extracted from either sample type. Taken from cysteine to phenylalanine, the CDR3 has 16 residues. CDR3 DNA is the only sequence kept; it has 48 bases, read in frame from the first base. From V the trimming removes 6 bases and from J it removes 6 bases, while the gene matches leave 12 bases of the junction unaccounted for. CDR1 and CDR2 (LGHDT, YNNKEL) derive from the germline V gene (reference sequence).

The sample taken for sequencing was peripheral blood. The receptor was isolated from a man between 65 and 85 years old with acute or convalescent COVID-19. The rearrangement joined TRBV3-1 (or the pseudogene TRBV3-2) to TRBJ1-5, and TRBD1 matches 9 of the central bases. The sequenced DNA is TGTGCCAGCAGTTGGTCTGGGACAGGGATCGGTCAGCCCCAGCATTTT. Its protein product is CASSWSGTGIGQPQHF.